This TCR beta chain was documented in a study of CD8+ T cells in alopecia areata. Comments on this clone: Its antigen is still unknown.

V gave up 4 bases and J gave up 4 bases; unmatched junction bases: 9. The CDR3 extends over 15 amino acids. Germline-derived CDR1 and CDR2 are MGHDK and SYGVNS. Study-wide results and caveats: In patients, TCRs were shared less clearly than in mice, and HLA may possibly be involved. Besides other cells, scalp samples also yield sequences of resident alphabeta T cells from normal skin. Scalp lesions, especially in alopecia totalis/universalis, had higher clonality than normal scalp.

The sequencing template was cDNA reverse transcribed from extracted RNA. This table comes from immunoSEQ multiplex PCR, and its TCRdb copy is limited to in-frame clones, with some not included. Here the sample spans under 130,000 clones, 55% being singletons. This chain joins TRBV25-1 and TRBJ1-1; 7 nucleotides match TRBD1. The receptor was isolated from a human donor in good health. The sequenced sample was CD4+ T cells sorted from blood. In DNA, the CDR3 is TGTGCCAGCAGTGTTCAGGGGGGGGTTGGCACTGAAGCTTTCTTT. It translates to CASSVQGGVGTEAFF.